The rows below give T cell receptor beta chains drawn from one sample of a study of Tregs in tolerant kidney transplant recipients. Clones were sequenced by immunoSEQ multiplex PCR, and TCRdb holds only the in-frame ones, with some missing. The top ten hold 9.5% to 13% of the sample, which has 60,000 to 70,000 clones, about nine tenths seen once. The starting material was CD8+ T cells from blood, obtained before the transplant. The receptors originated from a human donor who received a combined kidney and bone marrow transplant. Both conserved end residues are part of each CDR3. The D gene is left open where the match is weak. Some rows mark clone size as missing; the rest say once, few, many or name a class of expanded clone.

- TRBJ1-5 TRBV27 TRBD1 TGTGCCAGCAGTTTACAGGGGGCGAATCAGCCCCAGCATTTT CASSLQGANQPQHF
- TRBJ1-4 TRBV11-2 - TGTGCCAGCAGCTTATATCAGGGGTCAACTAATGAAAAACTGTTTTTT CASSLYQGSTNEKLFF
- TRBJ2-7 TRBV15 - TGTGCCACCAGCAGAGACAGGGGCTCTTTCTACGAGCAGTACTTC CATSRDRGSFYEQYF
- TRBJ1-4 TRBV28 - TGTGCCAGCAGTACCCAGGGAATCCCCGAAAAACTGTTTTTT CASSTQGIPEKLFF
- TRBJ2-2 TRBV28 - TGTGCCAGCAGAGTGGGACTTAACACCGGGGAGCTGTTTTTT CASRVGLNTGELFF
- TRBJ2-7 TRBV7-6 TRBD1 TGTGCCAGCAGCAAGGGGGACAGGGAGCGCGAGCAGTACTTC CASSKGDREREQYF
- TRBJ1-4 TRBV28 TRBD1 TGTGCCAGCACCGCTGGACAGGGCAATAATGAAAAACTGTTTTTT CASTAGQGNNEKLFF
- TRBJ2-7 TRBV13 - TGTGCCAGCAGCTTAGAGGCAGGCTACGAGCAGTACTTC CASSLEAGYEQYF
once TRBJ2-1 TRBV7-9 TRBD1 TGTGCCAGCAGCCCATACGGGACAGGGGGCATCTGGGCCTACAATGAGCAGTTCTTC CASSPYGTGGIWAYNEQFF
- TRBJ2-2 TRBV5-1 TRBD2 TGCGCCAGCAGCGTGACTAGCGGGAGAACCGGGGAGCTGTTTTTT CASSVTSGRTGELFF